This T cell receptor (beta chain) stems from a study of shared clonotypes between healthy human individuals. On the study more broadly: CD4 naive cells filled three plates per donor, CD4 memory three, CD8 naive two and CD8 memory one. Study outcomes and limitations: Richness estimates generally favored naive over memory subsets. A handful of donors showed sharing of around 5% of naive CD4 clonotypes.

The V gene lost 2 bases and the J gene lost 2 bases, with 8 bases spanning the gap. The CDR3 is 14 residues long. Germline CDR1 MNHEY, CDR2 SMNVEV (reference sequence). TCRdb's table, derived via immunoSEQ multiplex PCR, lists solely in-frame clones and lacks some. The data show some 1,100,000 clones, 70% to 80% seen once. To note about this clone: The antigen is unknown.

Sequencing was performed on memory CD4+ T cells from PBMCs. Regarding subset: CD45RA-negative fraction. The chain joins TRBV27 to TRBJ2-3, with D possibly being TRBD1 (5 bases). The TCR sequence derives from a man aged 18 to 30 in good health. Some clones in this sample may be carry-over from other donors' samples. This CDR3 reads CASSLIGDTDTQYF. CDR3 in DNA: TGTGCCAGCAGTTTAATAGGGGACACAGATACGCAGTATTTT.